A single T cell receptor (beta chain) is shown here with its context. This CDR3 region has 13 residues. Germline V gene data show CDR1 as MDHEN and CDR2 as SYDVKM. V was trimmed by 4 bases and J by 5 bases, leaving 11 bases between them. The data stem from a study of blood T cell repertoires in COVID-19. Study-wide background: COVID-19 samples from acute and convalescent phases originated in the United States, Italy and Spain. T cells, B-cell-depleted T cells, or PBMCs supplied cDNA or gDNA.

Source study methods: By means of reference gene primer amplification, nucleated cell counts were estimated. Repertoires were generated with immunoSEQ multiplex PCR, while TCRdb's copy carries only in-frame clones and drops some. D and trimming come from the DNA, and the V and J calls and clone size come from that table. The sample contains 80,000 or so clones, over 70% of which appear only once. This sequence was found in a man at least 80 years old with acute or convalescent COVID-19. The sample consisted of peripheral blood. The V gene is TRBV28, the J gene TRBJ1-2; D is undetermined. The CDR3 coding sequence is TGTGCCAGCAGTTGGGCGGGCGCGTATGGCTACACCTTC. It specifies CASSWAGAYGYTF.